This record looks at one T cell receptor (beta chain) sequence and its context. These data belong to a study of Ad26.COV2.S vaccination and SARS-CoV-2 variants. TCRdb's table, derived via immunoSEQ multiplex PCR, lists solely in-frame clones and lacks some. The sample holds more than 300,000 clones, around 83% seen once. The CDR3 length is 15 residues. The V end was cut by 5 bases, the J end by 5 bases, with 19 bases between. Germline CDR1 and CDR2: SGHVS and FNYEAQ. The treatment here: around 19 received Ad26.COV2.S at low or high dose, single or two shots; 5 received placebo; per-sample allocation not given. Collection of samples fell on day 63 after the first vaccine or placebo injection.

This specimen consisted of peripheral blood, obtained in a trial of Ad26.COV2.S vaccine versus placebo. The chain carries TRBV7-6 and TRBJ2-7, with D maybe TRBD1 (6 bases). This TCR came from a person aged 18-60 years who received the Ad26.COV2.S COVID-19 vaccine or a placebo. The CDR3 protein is CASSPTGYDIHEQYF. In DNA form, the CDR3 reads TGTGCCAGCAGCCCCACAGGGTATGATATCCACGAGCAGTACTTC.